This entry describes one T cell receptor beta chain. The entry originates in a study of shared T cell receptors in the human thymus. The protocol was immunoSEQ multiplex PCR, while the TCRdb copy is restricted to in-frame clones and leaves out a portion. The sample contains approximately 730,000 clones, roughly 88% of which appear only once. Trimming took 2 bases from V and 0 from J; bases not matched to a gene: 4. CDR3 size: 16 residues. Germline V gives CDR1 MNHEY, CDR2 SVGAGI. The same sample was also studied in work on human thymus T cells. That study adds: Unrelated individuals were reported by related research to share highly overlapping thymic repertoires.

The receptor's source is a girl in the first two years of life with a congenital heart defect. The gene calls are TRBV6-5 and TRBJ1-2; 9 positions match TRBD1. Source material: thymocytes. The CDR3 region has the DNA TGTGCCAGCAGTTACGGGACAGGGCGACCTAACTATGGCTACACCTTC. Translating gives CASSYGTGRPNYGYTF.